This T cell receptor (beta chain) was identified in a study of monozygotic twins with inflammatory bowel disease. Broader study findings: Data gave no support to a single strong signal or clonotype associated with IBD. TCRbeta diversity (inverse Simpson) was lower in IBD patients than in healthy co-twins. Twins with IBD had fewer clonotypes in common with others than healthy twins, particularly during disease activity. Extra variability in the repertoires of patients may have come from differing immunosuppressive treatments.

This CDR3 contains 14 residues. As for this clonotype: Its antigen is unknown.

Reprocessing the 5' RACE reads, TCRdb reports a single entry for every CDR3 protein and omits DNA. The ten top clones account for 2% to 2.5%, within a sample of about 440,000 distinct CDR3 sequences. This receptor was obtained from a human donor with ulcerative colitis or Crohn's disease, or a healthy co-twin of an affected twin (not recorded which). The J gene is TRBJ2-6, the V gene TRBV12-3 or TRBV12-4. The sample comprised blood. The CDR3 loop is CASTEDGGANVLTF.